This TCR beta chain stems from a study of T-cell reconstitution after alpha-beta-depleted transplantation in children. CDR1 is MNHNS and CDR2 is SASEGT in the germline V gene. The CDR3 extends over 14 amino acids. V was clipped by 7 bases and J by 4 bases, with 13 bases between them. Findings and limits, study-wide: A year post-transplant, T-cell counts and diversity derived mostly from newly produced T cells. Several hundred expanded graft clones reportedly supplied alpha-beta T cells about two months after transplant. Surviving recipient T cells and thymic progenitors accounted for the high day-60 TCRbeta diversity observed in some patients.

This clonotype was seen more than once but under ten times. Its antigen is as yet unknown. TCRbeta library construction was performed incorporating unique molecular identifiers. Each CDR3 protein is one row after TCRdb ran MiXCR on the PCR reads. The table lists 250,000 to 300,000 distinct CDR3 sequences, around 7.1% of them singletons. The TCR originated in a female patient aged 2-9 years who had a stem cell transplant for Fanconi anemia, so the T cells may come from the graft donor. Sequenced material: peripheral blood, taken 360 days after TCRalphabeta/CD19-depleted stem cell transplant. The chain is built from TRBV6-1 and TRBJ2-2; D not resolved. In DNA, the CDR3 is TGTGCCAGCACTGAGACCAGACTCACCGGGGAGCTGTTTTTT. Translated: CASTETRLTGELFF.